The 7 T cell receptor beta chains in this list originate from one sample, sequenced in a study of blood T cell repertoires in COVID-19. The table came from immunoSEQ multiplex PCR; TCRdb's copy has only in-frame clones and leaves some out. The sample shows some 100,000 clones, around 80% of them seen only once. Sequencing was performed on peripheral blood. The source is a man in his 70s with acute or convalescent COVID-19.

V usage is TRBV30 and J usage is TRBJ1-1; D perhaps matches TRBD1 (5 bases). V dropped 2 bases and J dropped 10 bases, with 11 bases sitting between them. CDR1 and CDR2 from the germline V gene are GTSNPN and SVGIG (reference sequence). The CDR3 sequence is 11 residues long. The CDR3 loop is CAWSPLDRAFF. The CDR3 DNA reads as TGTGCCTGGAGTCCTCTAGACAGAGCTTTCTTT.

This clone was counted between two and nine times. The chain uses TRBV27 and TRBJ2-2; D gene unclear. The V end lost 10 bases, the J end lost 3 bases, and 15 bases lay between the germline ends. This CDR3 comprises 14 residues. The germline V gene encodes CDR1 MNHEY and CDR2 SMNVEV (reference sequence). The CDR3 nucleotides are TGTGCCACCGCCGGTGACATTCACACCGGGGAGCTGTTTTTT. Its protein product is CATAGDIHTGELFF.

This chain uses TRBV2 with TRBJ1-2; D is possibly TRBD1 (5 bases). The ends were cut back, 10 bases at V and 3 bases at J, with 12 bases in the middle. Germline loops: CDR1 SNHLY, CDR2 FYNNEI. The CDR3 is 12 amino acids. This CDR3 reads CATQGGDYGYTF. CDR3 sequence (DNA): TGTGCCACCCAGGGAGGGGACTATGGCTACACCTTC.

The chain is built from TRBV5-1 and TRBJ2-1, with D possibly TRBD2 on 6 matching bases. V dropped 5 bases and J dropped 0 bases, with 15 bases sitting between them. The CDR3 length is 16 residues. Germline V gene sequence: CDR1 SGHRS, CDR2 YFSETQ. The CDR3 sequence: CASSFTGTPSYNEQFF. CDR3 nucleotide sequence: TGCGCCAGCAGTTTCACCGGGACTCCCTCCTACAATGAGCAGTTCTTC.

The chain carries TRBV9 and TRBJ2-1, with 8 bases fitting TRBD2. The V gene's germline CDR1 is SGDLS and CDR2 YYNGEE. The CDR3 totals 15 residues. Trimming took 3 bases from V and 8 from J; bases not matched to a gene: 10. The DNA for the CDR3 is TGTGCCAGCAGCGAGACCGGGGGGGACGGGTATGAGCAGTTCTTC. Translating it yields CASSETGGDGYEQFF.

This chain uses TRBV3-1 (or the pseudogene TRBV3-2) with TRBJ2-5; 12 bases map to TRBD2. J gave up 2 bases and V 3 bases, and 4 bases lay outside the gene matches. The CDR3 consists of 16 residues. Germline assignment: CDR1 LGHDT and CDR2 YNNKEL (reference sequence). The CDR3 nucleotides read TGTGCCAGCAGCCAGACTAGCGGGGGAAATCAAGAGACCCAGTACTTC. It encodes CASSQTSGGNQETQYF.

This clone was counted between two and nine times. In DNA, the CDR3 is TGCGCCAGCAGCGATAGGGGATCACCCCTCCACTTT. It encodes CASSDRGSPLHF. V gene TRBV4-1 combines with J gene TRBJ1-6, with a weak D call TRBD1 (5 bases). Between the trimmed V and J ends, which lost 5 bases and 10 bases, there was a span of 9 bases. The CDR3 has 12 amino acids. Germline values: CDR1 MGHRA, CDR2 YSYEKL.